The 27 T cell receptor beta chains reported below all come from one sample, sequenced in a study of cytomegalovirus exposure and HLA in healthy donors. Some clones are missing from TCRdb's copy, which holds only in-frame ones; the method was immunoSEQ multiplex PCR. Here the sample spans more than 200,000 clones, 90% being singletons. The sequencing input was PBMCs. Every receptor here comes from a woman aged 30 to 39 in good health and CMV-seronegative.

The chain links TRBV4-3 to TRBJ2-7; 8 bases fit TRBD2. The CDR3 totals 13 residues. V trimming: 5 bases; J trimming: 6 bases; junction bases outside the gene matches: 6. The V gene's germline CDR1 is LGHNA and CDR2 YSLEER. CDR3 protein: CASSWSGGLEQYF. DNA for the CDR3: TGCGCCAGCAGCTGGTCGGGAGGGCTCGAGCAGTACTTC.

This chain connects TRBV5-6 to TRBJ2-3; TRBD2 aligns across 7 bases. Germline values: CDR1 SGHDT, CDR2 YYEEEE. V gave up 0 bases and J gave up 0 bases; unmatched junction bases: 7. This CDR3 is built from 17 residues. The CDR3 protein is CASSLALSGISTDTQYF. CDR3 DNA sequence: TGTGCCAGCAGCTTGGCCTTGAGCGGGATTAGCACAGATACGCAGTATTTT.

V usage is TRBV2 and J usage is TRBJ2-1; 16 bases fit TRBD2. The germline V gene has CDR1 SNHLY and CDR2 FYNNEI. This CDR3 is built from 21 residues. J gave up 5 bases and V 4 bases, and 17 bases lay outside the gene matches. The CDR3 nucleotides read TGTGCCAGCAGTGTGAACGATGGGACTAGCGGGAGGGAGAACTGGGACAATGAGCAGTTCTTC. Its translation: CASSVNDGTSGRENWDNEQFF.

This CDR3 is CASSQGWGTEQYF. The CDR3 nucleotides read TGTGCCAGCAGCCAGGGTTGGGGGACCGAGCAGTACTTC. The chain couples TRBV11-2 to TRBJ2-7, with D perhaps matching TRBD1 or TRBD2 (5 bases each). The CDR3 is 13 residues long. CDR1 SGHAT and CDR2 FQNNGV come from the germline V gene. V was clipped by 5 bases and J by 6 bases, with 14 bases between them.

The gene calls are TRBV7-6 and TRBJ2-7; TRBD2 matches at 10 bases. Germline-derived CDR1 and CDR2 are SGHVS and FNYEAQ. V lost 0 bases to trimming and J lost 5 bases; unmatched junction nucleotides: 10. CDR3 length: 17 residues. The chain's CDR3 is CASSLAPPSGRYNEQYF. The CDR3 DNA reads as TGTGCCAGCAGCTTAGCGCCCCCTAGCGGGAGATATAACGAGCAGTACTTC.

V gene TRBV9 combines with J gene TRBJ2-1, with unresolved D. Germline V gene data show CDR1 as SGDLS and CDR2 as YYNGEE. This CDR3 has 13 amino acids. Trimming shortened V by 4 bases and J by 8 bases, and 13 bases separated the two germline ends. CDR3 region: CASSPASADEQFF. The CDR3 coding sequence is TGTGCCAGCAGCCCTGCCTCAGCTGATGAGCAGTTCTTC.

The chain uses TRBV25-1 and TRBJ2-2, with TRBD1 matching 8 bases. V lost 2 bases to trimming and J lost 1 base; unmatched junction nucleotides: 9. Germline loops: CDR1 MGHDK, CDR2 SYGVNS. This CDR3 region has 18 residues. The chain's CDR3 is CASSEPGQGGWNTGELFF. The CDR3 coding sequence is TGTGCCAGCAGTGAACCCGGACAGGGTGGTTGGAACACCGGGGAGCTGTTTTTT.

V usage is TRBV18 and J usage is TRBJ1-2; no definite D call. Per the germline V gene, CDR1 is KGHSH and CDR2 is LQKENI. The CDR3 runs 15 residues. Between the trimmed V and J ends, which lost 4 bases and 4 bases, there was a span of 16 bases. CDR3 coding DNA: TGTGCCAGCTCACTTCGAACAGACCGTGCCTATGGCTACACCTTC. It translates to CASSLRTDRAYGYTF. The whole variable domain, remainder taken from reference TRBV18 and TRBJ1-2, is NAGVMQNPRHLVRRRGQEARLRCSPMKGHSHVYWYRQLPEEGLKFMVYLQKENIIDESGMPKERFSAEFPKEGPSILRIQQVVRGDSAAYFCASSLRTDRAYGYTFGSGTRLTVV.

This chain links TRBV4-1 with TRBJ2-3; TRBD2 is a possible D gene (6 bases). With 1 base removed from V and 2 bases from J, the gap between germline ends came to 10 bases. Germline CDR1 reads MGHRA; CDR2 reads YSYEKL. The CDR3 is made up of 15 amino acids. The CDR3 loop reads CASSQVEGVTDTQYF. CDR3 in DNA: TGCGCCAGCAGCCAAGTGGAGGGAGTCACAGATACGCAGTATTTT.

V and J are TRBV6-1 and TRBJ2-1, with 7 bases identical to TRBD1. CDR3 length equals 15 residues. V trimming: 1 base; J trimming: 2 bases; junction bases outside the gene matches: 2. Germline CDR1 is MNHNS and CDR2 is SASEGT. CDR3 protein: CASSEGQGAYNEQFF. In nucleotides, the CDR3 is TGTGCCAGCAGTGAAGGTCAGGGGGCCTACAATGAGCAGTTCTTC.

The rearrangement joins TRBV12-5 to TRBJ1-2; D remains ambiguous. There are 13 residues in the CDR3. CDR1 is LGHNT, CDR2 FRNRAP, per germline. The V and J ends lost 4 bases and 8 bases respectively, with 14 bases between them. CDR3 in DNA: TGTGCTAGTGGTTCGTTCATAGAGGACGGCTACACCTTC. Its protein is CASGSFIEDGYTF.

The chain employs TRBV18 and TRBJ2-1; 7 bases map to TRBD1. Looked up from germline, CDR1 is KGHSH and CDR2 is LQKENI. The CDR3 consists of 17 residues. V lost 5 bases and J lost 0; bases outside the gene matches: 10. CDR3 coding DNA: TGTGCCAGCTCATCTCGACAGGGTTTGACCTCCTACAATGAGCAGTTCTTC. Its protein is CASSSRQGLTSYNEQFF.

The genes are TRBV6-5 and TRBJ2-2; D is unresolved. Trimming cost V 6 bases and J 4 bases, with 9 bases left between them. The germline CDR1 and CDR2 sequences are MNHEY and SVGAGI. This CDR3 spans 13 amino acids. DNA for the CDR3: TGTGCCAGCAGGGCCCAGACCACCGGGGAGCTGTTTTTT. Protein sequence: CASRAQTTGELFF.

J is TRBJ2-7 and V is TRBV28; D may correspond to TRBD1 or TRBD2 (6 bases each). V was trimmed by 5 bases and J by 6 bases, leaving 17 bases between them. This CDR3 spans 14 amino acids. Per germline, CDR1 MDHEN and CDR2 SYDVKM. The CDR3 DNA sequence: TGTGCCAGCAGTGGGGGGAGTGGGGGCCTCGAGCAGTACTTC. It is translated as CASSGGSGGLEQYF.

The chain recombines TRBV6-6 with TRBJ1-1; D might be TRBD1 (5 bases). The CDR3 sequence is 15 residues long. CDR1 and CDR2 (germline): MNHNY, SVGAGI (reference sequence). V shed 0 bases and J shed 4 bases, with 12 bases lying between them. The CDR3 nucleotides read TGTGCCAGCAGTTACTCCCCAGGGAGAAGCACTGAAGCTTTCTTT. Amino acid sequence: CASSYSPGRSTEAFF.

The V and J genes are TRBV5-1 and TRBJ1-1; D uncertain. In germline, CDR1 is SGHRS, CDR2 YFSETQ. Trimming took 4 bases from V and 0 from J, leaving 7 bases between them. The CDR3 covers 13 residues. The CDR3 protein is CASSGQLNTEAFF. In nucleotides, the CDR3 is TGCGCCAGCAGCGGGCAGCTGAACACTGAAGCTTTCTTT.

The chain has TRBV9 and TRBJ1-1, with D hard to call. V was cut by 4 bases and J by 2 bases, with 9 bases left in between. This CDR3 spans 13 amino acids. Germline V gives CDR1 SGDLS, CDR2 YYNGEE. For the CDR3, the DNA is TGTGCCAGCAGCCCCCTACTTAACACTGAAGCTTTCTTT. Its translation is CASSPLLNTEAFF.

This clone was picked up one time. V usage is TRBV4-1 and J usage is TRBJ2-3; 8 bases match TRBD2. V dropped 3 bases and J dropped 3; count of bases not matched to a gene: 11. Germline V lookup: CDR1 MGHRA, CDR2 YSYEKL. This CDR3 has 17 amino acids. This CDR3 is CASSHSPAGGLTDTQYF. The CDR3 DNA reads TGCGCCAGCAGCCATAGTCCCGCGGGAGGTTTGACAGATACGCAGTATTTT.

The chain uses TRBV5-4 and TRBJ2-2; D perhaps matches TRBD1 (5 bases). Between the trimmed V and J ends, which lost 4 bases and 0 bases, there was a span of 16 bases. Germline values: CDR1 SGHNT, CDR2 YYREEE (reference sequence). This CDR3 has 17 residues. CDR3 DNA: TGTGCCAGCAGCCGCCAATTTGGGGCCTCGAACACCGGGGAGCTGTTTTTT. Translated, it gives CASSRQFGASNTGELFF.

J is TRBJ2-7 and V is TRBV11-3; maybe TRBD1 (6 bases). Germline V gene data show CDR1 as SGHNT and CDR2 as YENEEA. The CDR3 extends over 15 amino acids. The germline V and J ends were trimmed by 5 bases and 3 bases, with 17 bases remaining between them. The CDR3 DNA follows: TGTGCCAGCAGCCAACCGGGACATTGGTTCTACGAGCAGTACTTC. Its protein is CASSQPGHWFYEQYF. The entire variable domain, with the rest obtained from reference TRBV11-3 and TRBJ2-7, is as follows: EAGVVQSPRYKIIEKKQPVAFWCNPISGHNTLYWYLQNLGQGPELLIRYENEEAVDDSQLPKDRFSAERLKGVDSTLKIQPAELGDSAVYLCASSQPGHWFYEQYFGPGTRLTVT.

J is TRBJ1-4 and V is TRBV27; 10 nucleotides agree with TRBD1. Germline CDR1 MNHEY, CDR2 SMNVEV (reference sequence). V dropped 5 bases and J dropped 8; count of bases not matched to a gene: 11. The CDR3 sequence is 16 residues long. CDR3: CASSLHPTGGLEKLFF. The CDR3 coding sequence is TGTGCCAGCAGTCTCCATCCGACAGGGGGCTTGGAAAAACTGTTTTTT.

V is TRBV7-2 and J is TRBJ2-5; no firm D call. CDR1 and CDR2 (germline): SGHTA, FQGNSA. Trimming took off 1 base at V and 3 bases at J, with 6 bases between the two ends. CDR3 length equals 13 residues. The CDR3 coding sequence is TGTGCCAGCAGCTTAGGCAACAAAGAGACCCAGTACTTC. Translation gives CASSLGNKETQYF.

The chain has TRBV5-4 and TRBJ2-1; 10 bases agree with TRBD1. J gave up 5 bases and V 4 bases, and 6 bases lay outside the gene matches. Per the germline V gene, CDR1 is SGHNT and CDR2 is YYREEE (reference sequence). The CDR3 is 15 amino acids. In DNA, the CDR3 is TGTGCCAGCAGCCGGGACAGGGGAGGACACAATGAGCAGTTCTTC. This translates into CASSRDRGGHNEQFF.

The chain links TRBV7-2 to TRBJ1-4, with D maybe TRBD1 (5 bases). V was pared by 4 bases and J by 7 bases, with 13 bases between. This CDR3 has 14 amino acids. Germline V gene data show CDR1 as SGHTA and CDR2 as FQGNSA. Here the CDR3 DNA reads TGTGCCAGCAGCTCTCAGGGAAGGTCTGAAAAACTGTTTTTT. Its protein is CASSSQGRSEKLFF.

As DNA, the CDR3 is TGTGCCAGCAGTGAGAGTCAGTTGAATGGCTACACCTTC. Translation gives CASSESQLNGYTF. The V call is TRBV6-1, the J call TRBJ1-2, with D unresolved. Germline V lookup: CDR1 MNHNS, CDR2 SASEGT. The V end was cut by 3 bases, the J end by 6 bases, with 11 bases between. There are 13 residues in the CDR3.

The chain joins TRBV5-1 to TRBJ2-7, with D maybe TRBD1 (5 bases). V lost 4 bases and J 0 bases, leaving 11 bases between the germline ends. CDR1 and CDR2 from the germline V gene are SGHRS and YFSETQ. The CDR3 is 14 residues long. Here the CDR3 DNA reads TGCGCCAGCAGCGCGACAGAACACTCCTACGAGCAGTACTTC. Protein product: CASSATEHSYEQYF.

V gene TRBV7-2 combines with J gene TRBJ2-2, with TRBD1 as a possible D gene (5 bases). V gave up 3 bases and J gave up 4 bases, with 9 bases separating them. Germline V gene sequence: CDR1 SGHTA, CDR2 FQGNSA. The CDR3 has 14 residues. CDR3 protein: CASSFRESTGELFF. In DNA, the CDR3 is TGTGCCAGCAGCTTCAGGGAAAGCACCGGGGAGCTGTTTTTT.